This passage covers 26 T cell receptor beta chains from one sample sequenced in a study of human T cells and chemical hapten exposure (dated by TCRdb to 2020 to 2022). Total RNA was extracted from unfractionated whole blood collected in Tempus Blood RNA tubes. Libraries were prepared through 5' RACE. The instrument was an Illumina MiSeq. The public reads were reprocessed in TCRdb via fastp at Q25 and MiXCR, keeping in-frame beta chains. Each record represents a unique CDR3 protein, reported with the most common genes and DNA among its rows. Present in this sample are 150,000 or so distinct CDR3 sequences, 3.5% to 5% of which were seen just once. Of the sample, 1.3% to 1.5% is held by the ten largest clones. Every receptor here comes from a female donor in good health.

This clonotype was seen repeatedly, ten times or more. The genes are TRBV19 and TRBJ1-1; 9 nucleotides align to TRBD1. The germline V gene has CDR1 LNHDA and CDR2 SQIVND (reference sequence). The CDR3 contains 14 residues. V was clipped by 5 bases and J by 3 bases; unmatched bases: 4. CDR3 coding DNA: TGTGCCAGTAGTCTACAGGGGGCTTACACTGAAGCTTTCTTT. Protein sequence: CASSLQGAYTEAFF.

The table lists this clonotype with many counts. The J gene is TRBJ1-1, the V gene TRBV5-1, with D unclear. Per the germline V gene, CDR1 is SGHRS and CDR2 is YFSETQ. Between the trimmed V and J ends, which lost 8 bases and 4 bases, there was a span of 21 bases. CDR3 length equals 15 residues. The CDR3 reads CASSEGVGFITEAFF. The DNA of the CDR3 is TGCGCCAGTTCTGAGGGAGTCGGGTTCATCACTGAAGCTTTCTTT.

This clonotype was seen a few times. The genes are TRBV7-2 and TRBJ2-5; D call uncertain. CDR3 length equals 12 residues. Germline-derived CDR1 and CDR2 are SGHTA and FQGNSA. V lost 5 bases and J lost 5, with 9 bases in between. Written as DNA, the CDR3 is TGTGCCAGCAGCCCTCGATTGGAGACCCAGTACTTC. Its protein product is CASSPRLETQYF.

Turning to this clonotype: A much larger clone lies a single base off, so this may be a read error. The CDR3 is CASSGVGDGYTF. The CDR3 DNA follows: TGTGCCAGCAGCGGCGTAGGCGATGGCTACACCTTC. This chain links TRBV7-9 with TRBJ1-2; D gene ambiguous. V was clipped by 5 bases and J by 6 bases, with 10 bases between them. In germline, CDR1 is SEHNR, CDR2 FQNEAQ (reference sequence). This CDR3 is built from 12 residues.

About this clonotype itself: A much more abundant neighbour one base away suggests this may be a read error. The chain recombines TRBV3-1 with TRBJ2-5, with TRBD1 as a possible D gene (5 bases). V gave up 4 bases and J gave up 1 base, with 19 bases separating them. Germline assignment: CDR1 LGHDT and CDR2 YNNKEL (reference sequence). The CDR3 is 17 amino acids. The CDR3 is CASSLVRQGDFQETQYF. The CDR3 region has the DNA TGTGCCAGCAGCCTAGTGCGGCAGGGCGACTTCCAAGAGACCCAGTACTTC.

This clonotype showed up many times. The chain is built from TRBV7-9 and TRBJ2-7; D gene uncertain. This CDR3 contains 12 residues. Trimming took off 5 bases at V and 6 bases at J, with 11 bases between the two ends. Germline V gene lookup returns CDR1 SEHNR and CDR2 FQNEAQ (reference sequence). In nucleotides, the CDR3 is TGTGCCAGCAGCGCCTCAGTGAGCGAGCAGTACTTC. Its protein is CASSASVSEQYF.

This clonotype has at least ten counts. The CDR3 region is CASSRSDTQYF. CDR3 DNA sequence: TGTGCCAGCAGCCGGTCGGATACGCAGTATTTT. This sequence joins TRBV7-9 and TRBJ2-3; D call uncertain. The V and J ends lost 5 bases and 6 bases respectively, with 6 bases between them. The germline CDR1 and CDR2 sequences are SEHNR and FQNEAQ (reference sequence). This CDR3 has 11 amino acids.

The chain carries TRBV20-1 and TRBJ1-1, with a possible D match to TRBD1 (5 bases). There are 15 residues in the CDR3. The V gene's germline CDR1 is DFQATT and CDR2 SNEGSKA (reference sequence). V gave up 1 base and J gave up 6 bases, with 18 bases separating them. The CDR3 reads CSARAPPTERAEAFF. The CDR3 DNA reads as TGCAGTGCTAGAGCCCCCCCGACAGAGCGGGCTGAAGCTTTCTTT.

This clonotype was seen many times. The chain employs TRBV20-1 and TRBJ1-1, with D hard to call. Germline lookup yields CDR1 DFQATT and CDR2 SNEGSKA (reference sequence). There are 11 residues in the CDR3. The V end lost 4 bases, the J end lost 2 bases, and 5 bases lay between the germline ends. The CDR3 reads CSANRNTEAFF. CDR3 bases: TGCAGTGCTAATAGAAACACTGAAGCTTTCTTT.

In this sample, this clonotype turned up many times. The chain couples TRBV2 to TRBJ1-1, with D tentatively TRBD1 (5 bases). The CDR3 covers 13 residues. Germline CDR1 is SNHLY and CDR2 is FYNNEI. V shed 2 bases and J shed 10 bases, with 14 bases lying between them. The CDR3 sequence: CASSESRAVGAFF. DNA for the CDR3: TGTGCCAGCAGTGAAAGCAGGGCAGTGGGAGCTTTCTTT.

This clonotype came up many times. This chain connects TRBV27 to TRBJ1-2; the D is unclear. CDR1 MNHEY and CDR2 SMNVEV come from the germline V gene (reference sequence). Trimming shortened V by 6 bases and J by 0 bases, and 11 bases separated the two germline ends. There are 14 residues in the CDR3. The CDR3 DNA reads as TGTGCCAGCAGCTCGAATAGACCTAACTATGGCTACACCTTC. It encodes CASSSNRPNYGYTF.

This clonotype was seen at least ten times. This chain joins TRBV28 and TRBJ1-2; the D is unclear. Germline V gene data show CDR1 as MDHEN and CDR2 as SYDVKM. V was cut by 2 bases and J by 1 base, with 11 bases left in between. The CDR3 consists of 15 residues. CDR3 amino acids: CASSLRLRCNYGYTF. The DNA for the CDR3 is TGTGCCAGCAGTTTAAGGTTACGTTGTAACTATGGCTACACCTTC.

This clonotype was picked up many times. The chain combines TRBV18 with TRBJ2-7, with 7 bases fitting TRBD1. In germline, CDR1 is KGHSH, CDR2 LQKENI. The CDR3 is 17 amino acids. The ends lost 5 bases at V and 4 bases at J; junction bases unmatched: 17. CDR3 protein: CASSNPGVTGVGYEQYF. The CDR3 region has the DNA TGTGCCAGCTCAAACCCTGGGGTCACAGGGGTTGGGTACGAGCAGTACTTC.

In regard to this clonotype: This may be a read error, as it is one base from a much larger clone. V and J are TRBV6-5 and TRBJ2-3; D is undetermined. The length of the CDR3 is 12 residues. The V end was cut by 6 bases, the J end by 5 bases, with 9 bases between. The germline CDR1 and CDR2 sequences are MNHEY and SVGAGI. In nucleotides, the CDR3 is TGTGCCAGCAGGAGTTCGGGAGATACGCAGTATTTT. It yields the protein CASRSSGDTQYF.

Many counts were recorded for this clonotype. The chain carries TRBV7-2 and TRBJ1-1, with a weak D call TRBD1 (6 bases). Trimming stripped 2 bases from V and 3 bases from J, with 10 bases between. The germline gives CDR1 SGHTA, CDR2 FQGNSA. The CDR3 is made up of 14 amino acids. DNA for the CDR3: TGTGCCAGCAGCTTATTACAGGGATACACTGAAGCTTTCTTT. Its protein is CASSLLQGYTEAFF.

In its sample, this clonotype was seen many times. The V call is TRBV12-3 or TRBV12-4, the J call TRBJ1-2; maybe TRBD1 (5 bases). Trimming shortened V by 2 bases and J by 2 bases, and 9 bases separated the two germline ends. CDR3 length: 14 amino acids. The CDR3 DNA reads TGTGCCAGCAGTTTAATTGGGGGGAACTATGGCTACACCTTC. This gives the protein CASSLIGGNYGYTF.

The CDR3 reads CSVSYMNTEAFF. CDR3 coding DNA: TGCAGCGTTAGTTATATGAACACTGAAGCTTTCTTT. V usage is TRBV29-1 and J usage is TRBJ1-1; no firm D call. With 5 bases removed from V and 0 bases from J, the gap between germline ends came to 7 bases. The CDR3 runs 12 residues. Germline-derived CDR1 and CDR2 are SQVTM and ANQGSEA.

This clonotype was counted between two and nine times. The chain uses TRBV3-1 and TRBJ1-2, with D perhaps matching TRBD1 (5 bases). Deletions cut 4 bases from V and 1 base from J, with 16 bases between. This CDR3 contains 16 residues. CDR1 and CDR2 (germline): LGHDT, YNNKEL (reference sequence). CDR3 sequence reads: CASSLIRGTCNYGYTF. As DNA, the CDR3 is TGTGCCAGCAGCCTGATTAGAGGGACGTGTAACTATGGCTACACCTTC.

This clonotype was picked up many times. The rearrangement links TRBV5-5 to TRBJ1-3; D is ambiguous. Germline V gives CDR1 SGHKS, CDR2 YYEKEE (reference sequence). The CDR3 runs 14 residues. Trimming took 2 bases from V and 1 from J, leaving 7 bases between them. The CDR3 DNA sequence: TGTGCCAGCAGCTTAATTATTTCTGGAAACACCATATATTTT. Its protein product is CASSLIISGNTIYF.

This clonotype was seen many times. The rearrangement uses TRBV14 and TRBJ1-5; D gene ambiguous. V lost 3 bases to trimming and J lost 6 bases, with 12 bases between them. From germline, CDR1 is SGHDN and CDR2 FVKESK. The CDR3 sequence is 14 residues long. The CDR3 sequence: CASSQGRAGQPQHF. In nucleotides, the CDR3 is TGTGCCAGCAGCCAGGGTCGGGCCGGTCAGCCCCAGCATTTT.

This clonotype was counted at least ten times. The chain recombines TRBV12-3 or TRBV12-4 with TRBJ1-5, with D possibly matching TRBD1 (5 bases). V was cut by 3 bases and J by 9 bases, with 6 bases left in between. The length of the CDR3 is 11 residues. The CDR3 loop is CASSLGGPQHF. The CDR3 DNA reads as TGTGCCAGCAGTTTGGGGGGGCCCCAGCATTTT.

This clonotype was picked up many times. The chain links TRBV6-2 or TRBV6-3 to TRBJ2-4; D perhaps matches TRBD1 (6 bases). There are 16 residues in the CDR3. The germline V gene has CDR1 MNHEY and CDR2 SVGEGT. V was cut by 4 bases and J by 9 bases, with 22 bases left in between. CDR3: CASSSSLEITQGIQYF. In nucleotides, the CDR3 is TGTGCCAGCAGTTCATCACTGGAGATCACACAGGGCATTCAGTACTTC.

This clonotype occurred many times. The chain has TRBV10-3 and TRBJ2-5, with 11 bases lining up with TRBD1. Germline V CDR1 and CDR2: ENHRY, SYGVKD. The CDR3 consists of 17 residues. The junction had 13 bases not matched to a gene; V was cut back by 4 bases and J by 6 bases. The CDR3 is CAISGTGGPPGLKTQYF. The CDR3 coding sequence is TGTGCCATCAGTGGGACAGGGGGCCCCCCAGGGTTGAAGACCCAGTACTTC.

This clonotype was recorded at least ten times. The chain links TRBV5-1 to TRBJ2-7, with TRBD1 identical over 7 bases. CDR3 size: 12 residues. The germline CDR1 and CDR2 sequences are SGHRS and YFSETQ. With 4 bases clipped from V and 6 bases from J, the junction kept 4 bases outside the gene matches. CDR3 region: CASSPQGVEQYF. CDR3 DNA sequence: TGCGCCAGCAGCCCCCAGGGGGTCGAGCAGTACTTC.

In this sample, this clonotype turned up many times. This chain joins TRBV29-1 and TRBJ1-2, with a possible D match to TRBD1 (6 bases). Trimming took off 6 bases at V and 4 bases at J, with 12 bases between the two ends. Germline V gene lookup returns CDR1 SQVTM and CDR2 ANQGSEA. The CDR3 length is 12 residues. The chain's CDR3 is CSVEGVPYGYTF. The CDR3 nucleotides read TGCAGCGTCGAGGGGGTTCCCTATGGCTACACCTTC.

This clonotype was counted a few times. V is TRBV28 and J is TRBJ2-7; the D gene is possibly TRBD1 (7 bases). The CDR3 length is 14 residues. V lost 6 bases, J lost 5 bases, and 17 bases lay in between. CDR1 MDHEN and CDR2 SYDVKM come from the germline V gene. CDR3 DNA: TGTGCCAGCAGACAGACAGGGAGGAATAACGAGCAGTACTTC. Protein sequence: CASRQTGRNNEQYF. Looking up the rest from reference TRBV28 and TRBJ2-7 gives the full variable domain: DVKVTQSSRYLVKRTGEKVFLECVQDMDHENMFWYRQDPGLGLRLIYFSYDVKMKEKGDIPEGYSVSREKKERFSLILESASTNQTSMYLCASRQTGRNNEQYFGPGTRLTVT.